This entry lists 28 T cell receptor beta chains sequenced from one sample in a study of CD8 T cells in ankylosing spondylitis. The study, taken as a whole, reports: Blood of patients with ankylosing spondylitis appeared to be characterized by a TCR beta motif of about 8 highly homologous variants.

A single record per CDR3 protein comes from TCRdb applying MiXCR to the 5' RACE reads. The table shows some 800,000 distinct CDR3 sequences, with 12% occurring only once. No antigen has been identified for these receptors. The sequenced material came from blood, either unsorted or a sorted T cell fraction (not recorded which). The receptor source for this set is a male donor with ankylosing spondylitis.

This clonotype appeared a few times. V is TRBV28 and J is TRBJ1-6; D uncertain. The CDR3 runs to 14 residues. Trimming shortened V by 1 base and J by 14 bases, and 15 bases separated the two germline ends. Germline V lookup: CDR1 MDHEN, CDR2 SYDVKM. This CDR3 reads CASSLFYGEEALHF. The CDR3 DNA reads TGTGCCAGCAGTTTATTCTATGGTGAGGAGGCCCTCCACTTT.

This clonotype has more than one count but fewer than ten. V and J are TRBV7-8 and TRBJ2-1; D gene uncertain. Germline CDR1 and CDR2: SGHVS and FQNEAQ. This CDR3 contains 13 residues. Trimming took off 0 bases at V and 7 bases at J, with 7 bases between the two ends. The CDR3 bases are TGTGCCAGCAGCTTAGCTGATGGGAATGAGCAGTTCTTC. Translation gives CASSLADGNEQFF. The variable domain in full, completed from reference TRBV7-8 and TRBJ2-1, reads GAGVSQSPRYKVAKRGQDVALRCDPISGHVSLFWYQQALGQGPEFLTYFQNEAQLDKSGLPSDRFFAERPEGSVSTLKIQRTQQEDSAVYLCASSLADGNEQFFGPGTRLTVL.

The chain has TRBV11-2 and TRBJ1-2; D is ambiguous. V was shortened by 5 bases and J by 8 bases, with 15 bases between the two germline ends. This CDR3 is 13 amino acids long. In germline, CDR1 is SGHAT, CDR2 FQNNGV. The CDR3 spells CASSIRQGGGYTF. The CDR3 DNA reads TGTGCCAGCAGCATAAGACAAGGCGGGGGCTACACCTTC.

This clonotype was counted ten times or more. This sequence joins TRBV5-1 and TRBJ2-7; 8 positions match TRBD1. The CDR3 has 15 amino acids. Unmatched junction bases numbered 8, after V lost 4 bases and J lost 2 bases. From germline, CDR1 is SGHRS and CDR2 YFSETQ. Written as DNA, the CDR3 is TGCGCCAGCAGCCGATCCGGACAGGGAGCCTACGAGCAGTACTTC. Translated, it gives CASSRSGQGAYEQYF.

CDR3 in DNA: TGTGCCAGCAGTGAACGGAGGCTAGCGGGACCCGAGCAGTACTTC. Its protein product is CASSERRLAGPEQYF. The chain joins TRBV2 to TRBJ2-7; 9 bases match TRBD2. The V and J ends lost 2 bases and 6 bases, in that order; junction bases with no gene match: 8. The length of the CDR3 is 15 residues. Germline assignment: CDR1 SNHLY and CDR2 FYNNEI.

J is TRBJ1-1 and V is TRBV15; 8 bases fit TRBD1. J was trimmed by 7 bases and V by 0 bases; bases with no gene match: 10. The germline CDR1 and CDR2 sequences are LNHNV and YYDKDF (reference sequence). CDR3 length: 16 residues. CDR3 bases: TGTGCCACCAGCAGAGATGGGGGCAGGGGGCGAGGTGAAGCTTTCTTT. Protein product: CATSRDGGRGRGEAFF.

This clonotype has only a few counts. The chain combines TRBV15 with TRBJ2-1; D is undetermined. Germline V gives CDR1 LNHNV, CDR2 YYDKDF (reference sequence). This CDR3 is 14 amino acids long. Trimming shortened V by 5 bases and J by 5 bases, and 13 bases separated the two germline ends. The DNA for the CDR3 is TGTGCCACCAGCCCAAGAGAAATGGACAATGAGCAGTTCTTC. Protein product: CATSPREMDNEQFF.

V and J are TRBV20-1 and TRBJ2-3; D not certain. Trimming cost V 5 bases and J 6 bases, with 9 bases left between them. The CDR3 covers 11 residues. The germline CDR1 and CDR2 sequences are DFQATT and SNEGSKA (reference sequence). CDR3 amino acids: CSAYRLDTQYF. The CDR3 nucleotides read TGCAGTGCTTATCGACTCGATACGCAGTATTTT.

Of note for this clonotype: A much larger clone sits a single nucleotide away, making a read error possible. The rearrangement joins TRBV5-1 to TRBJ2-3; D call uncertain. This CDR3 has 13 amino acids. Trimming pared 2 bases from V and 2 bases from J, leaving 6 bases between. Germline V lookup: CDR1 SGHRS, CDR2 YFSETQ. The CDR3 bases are TGCGCCAGCAGCTTTGTCCCCACAGATACGCAGTATTTT. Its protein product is CASSFVPTDTQYF.

The CDR3 DNA is TGTGCCAGCAGTTACTCTAGCGCCAACTCCTACGAGCAGTACTTC. Translating gives CASSYSSANSYEQYF. The chain joins TRBV6-5 to TRBJ2-7; TRBD2 is a possible D gene (5 bases). Germline V gene data show CDR1 as MNHEY and CDR2 as SVGAGI. V gave up 0 bases and J gave up 0 bases, with 9 bases separating them. CDR3 size: 15 residues.

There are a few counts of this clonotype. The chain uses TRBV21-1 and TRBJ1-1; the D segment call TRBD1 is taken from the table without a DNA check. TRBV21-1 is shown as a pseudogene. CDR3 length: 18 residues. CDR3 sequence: CASSRLGQPTSMNTEAFF. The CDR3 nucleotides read TGTGCCAGCAGCCGATTAGGGCAGCCCACCTCCATGAACACTGAAGCTTTCTTT.

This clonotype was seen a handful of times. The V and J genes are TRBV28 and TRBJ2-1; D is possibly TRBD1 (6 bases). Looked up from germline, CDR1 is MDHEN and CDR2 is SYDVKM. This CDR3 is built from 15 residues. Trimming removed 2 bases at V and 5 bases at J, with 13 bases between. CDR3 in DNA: TGTGCCAGCAGTTTAGGACAGCTAAAAAACAATGAGCAGTTCTTC. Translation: CASSLGQLKNNEQFF.

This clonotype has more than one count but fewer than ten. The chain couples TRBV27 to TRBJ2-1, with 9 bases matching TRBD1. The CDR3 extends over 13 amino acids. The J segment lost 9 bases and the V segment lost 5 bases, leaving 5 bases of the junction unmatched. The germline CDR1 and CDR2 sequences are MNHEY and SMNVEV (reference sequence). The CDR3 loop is CASSQTGGLEQFF. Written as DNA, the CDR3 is TGTGCCAGCAGTCAAACAGGGGGCCTTGAGCAGTTCTTC.

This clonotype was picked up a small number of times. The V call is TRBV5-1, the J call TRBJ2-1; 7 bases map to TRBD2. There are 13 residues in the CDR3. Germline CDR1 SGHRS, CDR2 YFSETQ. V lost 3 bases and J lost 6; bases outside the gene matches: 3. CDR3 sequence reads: CASSSGLTNEQFF. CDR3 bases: TGCGCCAGCAGCTCGGGACTAACCAATGAGCAGTTCTTC.

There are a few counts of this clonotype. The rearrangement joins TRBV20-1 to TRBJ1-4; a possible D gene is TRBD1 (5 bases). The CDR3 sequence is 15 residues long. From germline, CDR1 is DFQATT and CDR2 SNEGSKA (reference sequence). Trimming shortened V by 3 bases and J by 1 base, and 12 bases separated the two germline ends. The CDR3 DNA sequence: TGCAGTGCTAGCCGCCACAGGAAAACTAATGAAAAACTGTTTTTT. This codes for CSASRHRKTNEKLFF.

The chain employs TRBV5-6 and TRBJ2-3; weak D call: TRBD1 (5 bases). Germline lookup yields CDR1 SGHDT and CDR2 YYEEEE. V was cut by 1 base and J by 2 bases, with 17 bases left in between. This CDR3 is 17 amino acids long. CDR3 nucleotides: TGTGCCAGCAGCTTGTTTCTTGGACAAGATTCCACAGATACGCAGTATTTT. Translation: CASSLFLGQDSTDTQYF.

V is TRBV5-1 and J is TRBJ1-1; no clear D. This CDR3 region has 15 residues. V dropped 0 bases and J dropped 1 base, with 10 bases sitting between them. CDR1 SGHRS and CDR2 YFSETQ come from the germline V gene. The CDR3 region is CASSLASGRNTEAFF. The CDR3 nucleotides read TGCGCCAGCAGCTTGGCATCCGGGAGGAACACTGAAGCTTTCTTT.

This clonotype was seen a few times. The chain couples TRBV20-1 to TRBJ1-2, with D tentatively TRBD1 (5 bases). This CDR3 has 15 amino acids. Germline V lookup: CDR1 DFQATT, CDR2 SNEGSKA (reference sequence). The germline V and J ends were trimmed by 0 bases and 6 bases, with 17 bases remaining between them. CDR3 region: CSARDRRQSVDGYTF. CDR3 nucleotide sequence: TGCAGTGCTAGAGATCGACGACAGTCGGTGGATGGCTACACCTTC.

CDR3 sequence reads: CASSPIRGQSIYEQYF. The CDR3 nucleotides read TGTGCCAGCAGCCCAATAAGAGGGCAGTCGATTTACGAGCAGTACTTC. The gene calls are TRBV11-2 and TRBJ2-7; maybe TRBD2 (5 bases). Trimming took off 5 bases at V and 4 bases at J, with 21 bases between the two ends. Germline CDR1 reads SGHAT; CDR2 reads FQNNGV. The CDR3 extends over 16 amino acids.

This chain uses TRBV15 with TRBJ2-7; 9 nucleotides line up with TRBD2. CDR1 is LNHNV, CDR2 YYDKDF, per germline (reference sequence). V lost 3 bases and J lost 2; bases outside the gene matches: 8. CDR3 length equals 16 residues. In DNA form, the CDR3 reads TGTGCCACCAGCAGTTGGGTAGCGGGAGTCCCCTACGAGCAGTACTTC. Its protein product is CATSSWVAGVPYEQYF.

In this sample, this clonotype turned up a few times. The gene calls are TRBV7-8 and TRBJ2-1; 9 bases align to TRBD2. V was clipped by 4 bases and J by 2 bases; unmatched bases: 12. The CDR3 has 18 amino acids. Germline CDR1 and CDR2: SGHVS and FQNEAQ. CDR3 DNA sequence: TGTGCCAGCAGCTACGTTGGGACTAGCTACGAAACCTACAATGAGCAGTTCTTC. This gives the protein CASSYVGTSYETYNEQFF.

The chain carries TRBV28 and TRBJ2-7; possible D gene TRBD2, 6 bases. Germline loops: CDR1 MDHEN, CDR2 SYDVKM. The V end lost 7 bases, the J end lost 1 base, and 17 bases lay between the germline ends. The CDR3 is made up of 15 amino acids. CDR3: CASIEARRGSYEQYF. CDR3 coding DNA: TGTGCCAGCATAGAGGCAAGGAGGGGATCCTACGAGCAGTACTTC.

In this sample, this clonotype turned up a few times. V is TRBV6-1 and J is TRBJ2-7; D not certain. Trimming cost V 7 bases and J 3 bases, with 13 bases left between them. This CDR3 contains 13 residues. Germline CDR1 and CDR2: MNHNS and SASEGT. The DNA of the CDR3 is TGTGCCAGCACTCCGGCAGCAATCTACGAGCAGTACTTC. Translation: CASTPAAIYEQYF.

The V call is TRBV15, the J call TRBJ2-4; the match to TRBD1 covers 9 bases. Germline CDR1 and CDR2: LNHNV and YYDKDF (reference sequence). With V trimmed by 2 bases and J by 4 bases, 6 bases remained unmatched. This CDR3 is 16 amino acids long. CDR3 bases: TGTGCCACCAGCAGATTGACTGGGACAGGGAAAAACATTCAGTACTTC. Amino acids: CATSRLTGTGKNIQYF.

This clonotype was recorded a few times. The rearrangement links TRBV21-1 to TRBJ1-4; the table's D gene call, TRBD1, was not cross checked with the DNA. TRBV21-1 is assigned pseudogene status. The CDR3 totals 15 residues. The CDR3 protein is CASSKVRAANEKLFF. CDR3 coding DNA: TGTGCCAGCAGCAAAGTAAGGGCGGCGAATGAAAAACTGTTTTTT.

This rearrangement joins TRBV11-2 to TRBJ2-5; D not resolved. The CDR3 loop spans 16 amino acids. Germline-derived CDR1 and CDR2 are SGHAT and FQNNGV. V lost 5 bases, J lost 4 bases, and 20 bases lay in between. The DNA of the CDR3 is TGTGCCAGCAGCCCCACGAGGAGCGCTGAAACAGAGACCCAGTACTTC. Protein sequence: CASSPTRSAETETQYF.

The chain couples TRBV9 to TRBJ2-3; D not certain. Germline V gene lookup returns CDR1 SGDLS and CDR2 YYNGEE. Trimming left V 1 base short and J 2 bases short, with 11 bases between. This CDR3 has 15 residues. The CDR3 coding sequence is TGTGCCAGCAGCGTACAGAGGACCTCCACAGATACGCAGTATTTT. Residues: CASSVQRTSTDTQYF.

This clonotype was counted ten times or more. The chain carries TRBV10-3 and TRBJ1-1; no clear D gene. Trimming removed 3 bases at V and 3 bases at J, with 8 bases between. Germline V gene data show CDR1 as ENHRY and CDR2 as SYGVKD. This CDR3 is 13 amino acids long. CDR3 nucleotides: TGTGCCATCAGTGATCGGGGATACACTGAAGCTTTCTTT. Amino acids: CAISDRGYTEAFF.